A selection of T cell receptor beta chains follows, all from one sample in a study of T cells in Graves' hyperthyroidism and ophthalmopathy. One entry per CDR3 protein results from TCRdb running MiXCR on the multiplex PCR reads. The sample has 300,000 to 400,000 distinct CDR3 sequences, 15% to 20% seen once. The sequenced material came from blood. These receptors were obtained from a woman between 50 and 59 years old with Graves' hyperthyroidism. Both conserved end residues are trimmed from each CDR3.

>TRBJ2-7|TRBV27
ASSLRGFAYEQY
>TRBJ2-5|TRBV6-6
ASSYYRTAETQY
>TRBJ2-1|TRBV7-9
ASSPRAGPSYNEQF
>TRBJ1-2|TRBV12-3/TRBV12-4
ASRQGQGYLYT
>TRBJ1-2|TRBV9
ASSSSGTKNPRGYT
>TRBJ2-7|TRBV28
ASSLKGYEQY
>TRBJ1-3|TRBV29-1
SVEEGANTIY
>TRBJ2-7|TRBV20-1
SAGGDGSSYEQY
>TRBJ2-5|TRBV20-1
SARYGGVETQY
>TRBJ2-5|TRBV10-3
AISEGVETQY
>TRBJ2-1|TRBV20-1
SARDSGASSYNEQF
>TRBJ1-1|TRBV6-1
ASSPRTLWLTEAF
>TRBJ1-4|TRBV12-3/TRBV12-4
ASSLRESEKLF
>TRBJ2-3|TRBV30
AWSSGNTDTQY
>TRBJ2-5|TRBV6-2/TRBV6-3
ASSYSGFQETQY
>TRBJ2-1|TRBV5-1
ASSLSGGADEQF
>TRBJ2-5|TRBV12-3/TRBV12-4
ASSLGAGGGETQY
>TRBJ2-1|TRBV5-6
ASSLAYSGGLLGNEQF
>TRBJ2-1|TRBV13
ASSLGGGRLASYNEQF
>TRBJ2-1|TRBV6-1
ASSEVSGIAGEQF
>TRBJ1-5|TRBV28
ASRAWGQGNQPQH
>TRBJ1-5|TRBV7-8
ASSSEGNQPQH
>TRBJ2-1|TRBV5-4
ASSLRKDLLGNEQF
>TRBJ2-1|TRBV5-6
ASSSELGTSYNEQF
>TRBJ1-2|TRBV5-1
ASSPTAFCGYT
>TRBJ2-1|TRBV6-1
ASSWTSGGAVMGLWNEQF
>TRBJ2-5|TRBV6-5
ASSYPYRHETQY
>TRBJ2-5|TRBV7-9
ASSPSFETQY
>TRBJ2-3|TRBV12-3/TRBV12-4
ASSFHAQDTQY
>TRBJ2-1|TRBV20-1
SAQGQGDEQF
>TRBJ2-1|TRBV18
ASSPPGTSSYNEQF
>TRBJ2-7|TRBV5-1
ASSWGGQGYEQY
>TRBJ2-5|TRBV5-1
ASSLGLAGVHQETQY
>TRBJ2-7|TRBV6-1
ASRLRESYEQY
>TRBJ1-2|TRBV14
ASSQDPRDAYT
>TRBJ1-1|TRBV5-1
ASSLDWEGQAF
>TRBJ2-3|TRBV7-2
ASSLWGPDTQY
>TRBJ1-4|TRBV5-4
ASSLEGAQGEKLF
>TRBJ1-2|TRBV12-5
ASGLVGGIDYGYT
>TRBJ2-3|TRBV12-5
ASGSGTSGPYSTDTQY
>TRBJ2-1|TRBV20-1
SARTDIYNEQF
>TRBJ1-5|TRBV2
ASSRTGGYYSNQPQH
>TRBJ1-6|TRBV30
AWSVQDNSPLH
>TRBJ2-3|TRBV6-6
ASSYSNRGQDTQY
>TRBJ2-1|TRBV11-2
ASSFSSGGRAKNEQF
>TRBJ2-7|TRBV27
ASRETGAHEQY
>TRBJ2-5|TRBV2
ASTPFSGGAGTQY
>TRBJ2-2|TRBV15
ATSRDLGSGELF
>TRBJ2-1|TRBV2
ASSERVGGAAVDEQF
>TRBJ2-1|TRBV6-2/TRBV6-3
ASSYGARTEQF
>TRBJ2-7|TRBV4-1
ASSKSGLAPDEQY
>TRBJ1-1|TRBV19
ASSIDSTEAF
>TRBJ1-1|TRBV6-2/TRBV6-3
ASSFNDGIEAF
>TRBJ1-6|TRBV19
ASSVIGTANSPLH
>TRBJ2-7|TRBV3-1
ASSGGTGLRKQY
>TRBJ2-7|TRBV5-8
ASSYRDATYEQY
>TRBJ2-1|TRBV10-3
AISESPPGTSSYNEQF